The sequence of this TCR beta chain was determined in a study of shared clonotypes between healthy human individuals (dated by TCRdb to about 2020). Study-level background: A couple of women and a few men aged 18 to 49 years were included in the cohort. For each donor, CD4 naive and CD4 memory were each given three plates, CD8 naive was given two plates, and CD8 memory was given one plate. The study deeply sequenced blood TCR repertoires of five healthy adults to estimate repertoire size and the extent of clonotype sharing between individuals. To increase sequencing depth and limit assay-specific biases, TCR repertoire library preparation and sequencing were carried out by different laboratories using diverse techniques. Leukapheresis yielded between about 0.94 and 8.9 billion PBMCs per donor. The full study reports these points: Pairwise subsampling indicated that sequencing depth was expected to affect the degree of clonotype sharing among donors. When a handful of donors were compared, the shared fraction of clonotypes was around 5% for naive CD4, roughly 3.3% for naive CD8, roughly 2.5% for memory CD4, and 0.3% to 0.5% for memory CD8. Sampling was limited to blood, and TCR repertoires in tissue likely differ from TCR repertoires in blood. Rarefaction of sorted-subset datasets indicated incomplete sequencing despite the large sequencing depth. Compared with non-shared clonotypes, the clonotypes found in all four sorted-subset donors had higher generation probabilities. Estimated clonotype richness was generally larger for naive than for memory subsets. Because the study included a small number of donors, the genetic and exposure-history diversity represented was limited.

A note on this clone: Its cognate antigen has yet to be identified. No much larger clone is present one base from it, and per-base qualities are unavailable.

Using the deep immunoSEQ assay, multiplex PCR amplified TCR CDR3 regions from genomic DNA. Extracted genomic DNA from each cell subset was distributed evenly across all wells of several immunoSEQ 96-well plates, and each plate was treated as a replicate. Each replicate PCR for sorted subsets received roughly 0.2 ug genomic DNA, equal to some 32,000 T cell genomes. The purified libraries were quantified using a Qubit 3.0 fluorometer, sized with a Bioanalyzer 2100, and then quantified again using the KAPA Library Quantification kit. A separate single-read 150-cycle Illumina NextSeq 550 flow cell was used to sequence each immunoSEQ 96-well plate. The original pipeline was this. Because the immunoSEQ output held only junctional sequences and lacked quality scores, the filtering could not match the filtering applied to full-length reads. To assign V/J genes and CDR3, sequences were annotated against IMGT germline references using PyIR, a Python wrapper for IgBLAST v1.9. Reads were filtered out if the reads had weak V/J assignments (E-value above 1e-6), no CDR3, stop codons, out-of-frame junctions, or ambiguous translated residues. V3J clonotypes were defined by identical inferred V gene, J gene, and CDR3 amino acid sequence. Percentage overlap between repertoires was computed as shared unique clonotypes divided by the size of the smaller repertoire. RTK rarefaction, the Chao1 estimator, and Recon v2.1 estimates of unobserved clonotypes were used to assess repertoire richness. For all TCRbeta clonotypes obtained by the gDNA method from four donors, generation probabilities were computed with OLGA. The source is immuneACCESS, and TCRdb retained only in-frame sequences with V and J called. Part of the clones is not carried over; for the studies checked, unresolved V genes explain less than half of this, and the remainder is unexplained. V and J calls plus clone size are reproduced from that table; the DNA served to infer D and trimming. A total of some 580,000 clones appear in this sample, roughly 97% of them only once. Of the sample, 0.057% falls within the top ten clones.

Taken from cysteine to phenylalanine, the CDR3 has 15 residues. The DNA shown is the 45-base CDR3, in frame from base 1. The germline V gene (reference sequence) yields MNHNY for CDR1 and SVGAGI for CDR2. The germline V end is reduced by 5 bases and the J end by 6 bases; junction bases left unmatched: 7. The donors were healthy, HIV-negative adults with no recently reported acute infections or vaccinations. Only Caucasian adults living in Nashville, Tennessee, USA were represented among the donors. Magnetic negative selection was used to enrich CD4+ T cells, after which naive cells were positively selected on CD45RA and the negative fraction became the memory subset. After blood collection by leukapheresis, PBMCs were isolated using Ficoll-Histopaque density gradient centrifugation and then cryopreserved in the vapor phase of liquid nitrogen. Analytical flow cytometry was used to check the purity and quantity of each magnetically sorted T cell population. From each sorted fraction, genomic DNA was isolated and quantified by UV absorbance on a Nanodrop 2000c.

The receptor chain draws on TRBV6-6 and TRBJ2-7; 13 bases in the middle match TRBD2. The receptor was derived from a woman aged 30 to 39 in good health. The sample taken for sequencing was naive CD4+ T cells sorted from blood. This specimen's cell subset or site label, interpreted: CD45RA+ positively selected. The CDR3 protein sequence reads: CASSRTSGSFGEQYF. The DNA reads TGTGCCAGCAGTAGGACTAGCGGGAGTTTCGGCGAGCAGTACTTC.